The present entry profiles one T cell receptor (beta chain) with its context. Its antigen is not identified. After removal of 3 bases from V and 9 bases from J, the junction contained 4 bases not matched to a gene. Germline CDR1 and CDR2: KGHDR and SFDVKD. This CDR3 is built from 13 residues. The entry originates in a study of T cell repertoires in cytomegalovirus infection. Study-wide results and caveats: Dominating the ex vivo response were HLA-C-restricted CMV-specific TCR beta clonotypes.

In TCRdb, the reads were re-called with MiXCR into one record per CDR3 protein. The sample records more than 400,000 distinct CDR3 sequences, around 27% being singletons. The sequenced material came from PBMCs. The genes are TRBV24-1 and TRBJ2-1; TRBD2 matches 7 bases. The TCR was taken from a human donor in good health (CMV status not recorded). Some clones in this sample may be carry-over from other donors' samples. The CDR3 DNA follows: TGTGCCACCAGTGATGGCGGGAGCGGTGAGCAGTTCTTC. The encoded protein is CATSDGGSGEQFF.